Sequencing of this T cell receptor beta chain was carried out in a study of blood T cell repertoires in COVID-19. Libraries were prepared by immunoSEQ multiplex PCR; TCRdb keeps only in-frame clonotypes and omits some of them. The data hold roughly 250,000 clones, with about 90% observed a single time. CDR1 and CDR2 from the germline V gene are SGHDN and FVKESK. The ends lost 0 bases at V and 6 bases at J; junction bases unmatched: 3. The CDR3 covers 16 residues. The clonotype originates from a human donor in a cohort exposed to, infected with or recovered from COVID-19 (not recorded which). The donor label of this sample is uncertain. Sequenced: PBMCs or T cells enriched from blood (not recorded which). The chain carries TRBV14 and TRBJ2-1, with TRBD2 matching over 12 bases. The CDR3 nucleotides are TGTGCCAGCAGCCAAGATGGACTAGCGGGGCTCAATGAGCAGTTCTTC. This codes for CASSQDGLAGLNEQFF.